The 27 T cell receptor beta chains given below trace back to one sample, sequenced in a study of T-cell memory formation after mild COVID-19. TCRdb processed the 5' RACE reads anew with MiXCR; each CDR3 protein has one entry. Seen here are fewer than 250,000 distinct CDR3 sequences, 15% to 19% observed once, and the top ten hold more than 2%. What was sequenced was PBMCs or a T cell subset sorted from them (not recorded which). Receptors originate from an adult woman who had mild COVID-19 (a few samples of this study predate the infection). Cell type and time point are not known.

The genes are TRBV7-8 and TRBJ2-7; the D gene could be TRBD1 or TRBD2 (5 bases each). CDR3 length: 17 amino acids. The V end lost 3 bases, the J end lost 4 bases, and 22 bases lay between the germline ends. CDR1 is SGHVS and CDR2 is FQNEAQ in the germline V gene. Here the CDR3 DNA reads TGTGCCAGCAGCTTGGGAAGGGACCCAAGAAAGCGATACGAGCAGTACTTC. Protein sequence: CASSLGRDPRKRYEQYF. The entire variable domain, with the rest obtained from reference TRBV7-8 and TRBJ2-7, is as follows: GAGVSQSPRYKVAKRGQDVALRCDPISGHVSLFWYQQALGQGPEFLTYFQNEAQLDKSGLPSDRFFAERPEGSVSTLKIQRTQQEDSAVYLCASSLGRDPRKRYEQYFGPGTRLTVT.

This clonotype was observed a handful of times. This sequence joins TRBV19 and TRBJ2-2; the D gene could be TRBD1 or TRBD2 (5 bases each). Germline V gene lookup returns CDR1 LNHDA and CDR2 SQIVND (reference sequence). CDR3 length: 13 amino acids. V gave up 3 bases and J gave up 4 bases, with 6 bases separating them. DNA for the CDR3: TGTGCCAGTAGTATTGGGACCACCGGGGAGCTGTTTTTT. It encodes CASSIGTTGELFF.

Remarks on this clonotype: This may be a read error, as it is one base from a much larger clone. The DNA of the CDR3 is TGTGCCAGCGGGTACGTGAGGGGGCAGGAGACCCAGTACTTC. It yields the protein CASGYVRGQETQYF. The chain uses TRBV6-6 and TRBJ2-5; 7 nucleotides agree with TRBD1. V shed 8 bases and J 5 bases; nucleotides not matched to a gene: 11. The CDR3 spans 14 residues. Germline V CDR1 and CDR2: MNHNY, SVGAGI (reference sequence).

There are a few counts of this clonotype. The rearrangement joins TRBV5-1 to TRBJ2-6; a weak D match, TRBD1 (5 bases). Trimming shortened V by 3 bases and J by 4 bases, and 17 bases separated the two germline ends. CDR1 is SGHRS and CDR2 is YFSETQ in the germline V gene. This CDR3 region has 17 residues. This CDR3 reads CASSSQTQGGGANVLTF. The DNA for the CDR3 is TGCGCCAGCAGCTCGCAAACGCAGGGCGGCGGGGCCAACGTCCTGACTTTC.

The chain is built from TRBV5-1 and TRBJ2-1, with D possibly TRBD1 on 5 matching bases. The V gene's germline CDR1 is SGHRS and CDR2 YFSETQ. Trimming cost V 0 bases and J 7 bases, with 17 bases left between them. The CDR3 runs to 16 residues. CDR3 nucleotide sequence: TGCGCCAGCAGCTTGGCCAAGGGGCTGATTGGGAATGAGCAGTTCTTC. Its translation: CASSLAKGLIGNEQFF. Full variable domain (remainder filled in from reference TRBV5-1 and TRBJ2-1): KAGVTQTPRYLIKTRGQQVTLSCSPISGHRSVSWYQQTPGQGLQFLFEYFSETQRNKGNFPGRFSGRQFSNSRSEMNVSTLELGDSALYLCASSLAKGLIGNEQFFGPGTRLTVL.

This chain uses TRBV27 with TRBJ2-4, with 9 bases matching TRBD1. The CDR3 runs 15 residues. Germline V gene data show CDR1 as MNHEY and CDR2 as SMNVEV (reference sequence). Trimming took 5 bases from V and 7 from J; bases not matched to a gene: 9. CDR3 bases: TGTGCCAGCAGTGACCTTGGGACAGGGCACAACATTCAGTACTTC. This gives the protein CASSDLGTGHNIQYF.

The genes are TRBV15 and TRBJ2-5, with 9 bases lining up with TRBD1. CDR1 LNHNV and CDR2 YYDKDF come from the germline V gene (reference sequence). The CDR3 is 15 residues long. Unmatched junction bases numbered 4, after V lost 0 bases and J lost 5 bases. CDR3 sequence: CATSRERDRVETQYF. In nucleotides, the CDR3 is TGTGCCACCAGCAGAGAACGGGACAGGGTTGAGACCCAGTACTTC.

This chain joins TRBV4-1 and TRBJ1-1, with unresolved D. The CDR3 covers 15 residues. Per the germline V gene, CDR1 is MGHRA and CDR2 is YSYEKL. V lost 3 bases and J 2 bases, leaving 13 bases between the germline ends. CDR3 loop: CASSQDRNRNTEAFF. Here the CDR3 DNA reads TGCGCCAGCAGCCAGGATAGGAACAGAAACACTGAAGCTTTCTTT.

The chain is built from TRBV5-1 and TRBJ2-1, with D unresolved. V lost 0 bases to trimming and J lost 8 bases, with 9 bases between them. The CDR3 has 13 residues. Looked up from germline, CDR1 is SGHRS and CDR2 is YFSETQ. The CDR3 coding sequence is TGCGCCAGCAGCTTGGTTTCCGACGATGAGCAGTTCTTC. The encoded protein is CASSLVSDDEQFF.

The chain carries TRBV4-2 and TRBJ2-7, with 8 bases identical to TRBD1. The germline CDR1 and CDR2 sequences are LGHNA and YNFKEQ. J lost 3 bases, V lost 3 bases, and 13 bases had no gene match. The CDR3 has 17 amino acids. This CDR3 reads CASSHSPGTGALYEQYF. The CDR3 DNA is TGTGCCAGCAGCCACTCCCCTGGGACAGGAGCCCTCTACGAGCAGTACTTC.

This clonotype has just a few counts. The CDR3 region has the DNA TGTGCCAGCAGCTCCGGACTAGCGGGGGGTGGAGAGACCCAGTACTTC. Translation gives CASSSGLAGGGETQYF. J is TRBJ2-5 and V is TRBV5-5, with TRBD2 identical over 14 bases. This CDR3 is 16 amino acids long. Trimming took 3 bases from V and 4 from J; bases not matched to a gene: 5. Germline values: CDR1 SGHKS, CDR2 YYEKEE (reference sequence). Using reference TRBV5-5 and TRBJ2-5 for the parts outside the CDR3, the full variable domain is DAGVTQSPTHLIKTRGQQVTLRCSPISGHKSVSWYQQVLGQGPQFIFQYYEKEERGRGNFPDRFSARQFPNYSSELNVNALLLGDSALYLCASSSGLAGGGETQYFGPGTRLLVL.

This chain connects TRBV12-3 or TRBV12-4 to TRBJ2-2; unclear D gene. V lost 4 bases and J 5 bases, leaving 8 bases between the germline ends. The CDR3 consists of 13 residues. CDR3 region: CASSSARTGELFF. The CDR3 DNA sequence: TGTGCCAGCAGTTCCGCCCGGACCGGGGAGCTGTTTTTT.

This clonotype was seen more than once but under ten times. The J gene is TRBJ2-7, the V gene TRBV12-3 or TRBV12-4, with D tentatively TRBD1 (5 bases). This CDR3 has 12 residues. V was clipped by 3 bases and J by 6 bases, with 9 bases between them. As DNA, the CDR3 is TGTGCCAGCAGTTTGACAGAAGGCGAGCAGTACTTC. Protein: CASSLTEGEQYF.

In its sample, this clonotype was seen a few times. The V and J genes are TRBV5-1 and TRBJ2-7; 7 bases are shared with TRBD2. The length of the CDR3 is 15 residues. Germline CDR1 and CDR2: SGHRS and YFSETQ. Germline trimming cut 3 bases from V and 3 bases from J; bases unmatched to any gene: 9. The CDR3, as DNA: TGCGCCAGCAGCTCCTTGGGAGGGGACTACTACGAGCAGTACTTC. This encodes CASSSLGGDYYEQYF.

This clonotype was seen many times. The chain carries TRBV11-2 and TRBJ2-1; TRBD1 or TRBD2 may be the D gene (5 bases each). V lost 2 bases and J 0 bases, leaving 11 bases between the germline ends. The CDR3 has 16 amino acids. CDR1 is SGHAT, CDR2 FQNNGV, per germline. The CDR3 spells CASSLRGDSSYNEQFF. CDR3 in DNA: TGTGCCAGCAGCTTAAGAGGGGATAGCTCCTACAATGAGCAGTTCTTC.

The table lists this clonotype with many counts. The chain employs TRBV6-5 and TRBJ2-3, with D tentatively TRBD2 (7 bases). Germline V gene lookup returns CDR1 MNHEY and CDR2 SVGAGI. The CDR3 extends over 12 amino acids. V dropped 9 bases and J dropped 5 bases, with 12 bases sitting between them. The DNA of the CDR3 is TGTGCCAGTGGGGGGGCCCAAGATACGCAGTATTTT. As protein: CASGGAQDTQYF.

This chain joins TRBV7-6 and TRBJ2-1; 8 bases agree with TRBD1. J lost 3 bases, V lost 7 bases, and 5 bases had no gene match. The CDR3 is 14 residues long. Germline V gene lookup returns CDR1 SGHVS and CDR2 FNYEAQ. DNA of the CDR3: TGTGCCAGCACCCCAGGGGGCGGCTACAATGAGCAGTTCTTC. Its translation is CASTPGGGYNEQFF. Together with reference TRBV7-6 and TRBJ2-1, the CDR3 gives the full variable domain: GAGVSQSPRYKVTKRGQDVALRCDPISGHVSLYWYRQALGQGPEFLTYFNYEAQQDKSGLPNDRFSAERPEGSISTLTIQRTEQRDSAMYRCASTPGGGYNEQFFGPGTRLTVL.

This clonotype is medium-sized in the sample. The chain recombines TRBV29-1 with TRBJ2-1; 9 bases line up with TRBD2. The length of the CDR3 is 14 residues. Trimming at V came to 3 bases and at J to 8 bases, leaving 8 bases not matched to a gene. CDR1 and CDR2 (germline): SQVTM, ANQGSEA. The CDR3 is CSVEVSGSMYEQFF. Written as DNA, the CDR3 is TGCAGCGTTGAGGTTAGCGGGAGTATGTATGAGCAGTTCTTC.

This clonotype has ten or more counts. The V call is TRBV20-1, the J call TRBJ2-7, with D perhaps assigned TRBD1 or TRBD2 (5 bases each). Germline V gives CDR1 DFQATT, CDR2 SNEGSKA (reference sequence). CDR3 size: 12 residues. Trimming stripped 6 bases from V and 6 bases from J, with 15 bases between. CDR3 in amino acids: CSADVRGIEQYF. In nucleotides, the CDR3 is TGCAGTGCGGACGTGAGGGGCATCGAGCAGTACTTC.

The table lists this clonotype with a few counts. The chain employs TRBV18 and TRBJ2-1, with 11 nucleotides matching TRBD1. The V segment lost 4 bases and the J segment 6 bases; nucleotides outside the gene matches: 8. The CDR3 covers 16 residues. CDR1 and CDR2 (germline): KGHSH, LQKENI. The CDR3 loop is CASSLLGQGGPNEQFF. CDR3 coding DNA: TGTGCCAGCTCACTCCTGGGACAGGGGGGCCCCAATGAGCAGTTCTTC.

V is TRBV6-4 and J is TRBJ2-5, with D unclear. V lost 4 bases, J lost 4 bases, and 10 bases lay in between. Germline lookup yields CDR1 MRHNA and CDR2 SNTAGT. This CDR3 region has 13 residues. Written as DNA, the CDR3 is TGTGCCAGCAGTGCCCACCCCGGAGAGACCCAGTACTTC. Translation: CASSAHPGETQYF.

The V gene is TRBV13, the J gene TRBJ2-1; 12 bases map to TRBD2. J gave up 8 bases and V 5 bases, and 13 bases lay outside the gene matches. Looked up from germline, CDR1 is PRHDT and CDR2 is FYEKMQ (reference sequence). This CDR3 comprises 17 residues. Here the CDR3 reads CASSPHRRTSGADEQFF. The CDR3 DNA reads as TGTGCCAGCAGCCCCCACAGGAGGACTAGCGGGGCCGATGAGCAGTTCTTC.

DNA for the CDR3: TGCAGTGCTAGGAGAGCAGGGGGGGCTGAAGCTTTCTTT. Protein sequence: CSARRAGGAEAFF. V is TRBV20-1 and J is TRBJ1-1; 7 bases fit TRBD1. CDR3 length: 13 amino acids. Trimming at V came to 3 bases and at J to 6 bases, leaving 7 bases not matched to a gene. The germline V gene has CDR1 DFQATT and CDR2 SNEGSKA (reference sequence).

This clonotype was counted between two and nine times. The J gene is TRBJ1-1, the V gene TRBV20-1; possibly TRBD1 for D (6 bases). CDR3 length equals 11 residues. Per germline, CDR1 DFQATT and CDR2 SNEGSKA (reference sequence). V was trimmed by 4 bases and J by 8 bases, leaving 11 bases between them. This chain's CDR3 is CSATQGREAFF. CDR3 nucleotide sequence: TGCAGTGCTACACAGGGACGCGAAGCTTTCTTT.

The V call is TRBV30, the J call TRBJ1-4; weak D call: TRBD1 (6 bases). The CDR3 has 13 residues. Per the germline V gene, CDR1 is GTSNPN and CDR2 is SVGIG (reference sequence). V was shortened by 3 bases and J by 10 bases, with 15 bases between the two germline ends. Here the CDR3 reads CAWRRGGAGKLFF. The CDR3 nucleotides read TGTGCCTGGAGGCGGGGGGGCGCGGGAAAACTGTTTTTT.

This clonotype was counted only a few times. The chain joins TRBV12-3 or TRBV12-4 to TRBJ2-1; 11 positions match TRBD2. The CDR3 sequence is 15 residues long. With V trimmed by 7 bases and J by 6 bases, 8 bases remained unmatched. This CDR3 is CASTLGLAGRNEQFF. CDR3 nucleotides: TGTGCCAGCACCCTCGGACTAGCGGGCCGCAATGAGCAGTTCTTC.

The chain combines TRBV19 with TRBJ2-5; 10 bases match TRBD2. Germline lookup yields CDR1 LNHDA and CDR2 SQIVND (reference sequence). CDR3 length equals 15 residues. V dropped 3 bases and J dropped 5; count of bases not matched to a gene: 6. The CDR3 sequence is CASSILSGRSETQYF. The CDR3 DNA reads TGTGCCAGTAGTATTCTTAGCGGGAGGTCCGAGACCCAGTACTTC.